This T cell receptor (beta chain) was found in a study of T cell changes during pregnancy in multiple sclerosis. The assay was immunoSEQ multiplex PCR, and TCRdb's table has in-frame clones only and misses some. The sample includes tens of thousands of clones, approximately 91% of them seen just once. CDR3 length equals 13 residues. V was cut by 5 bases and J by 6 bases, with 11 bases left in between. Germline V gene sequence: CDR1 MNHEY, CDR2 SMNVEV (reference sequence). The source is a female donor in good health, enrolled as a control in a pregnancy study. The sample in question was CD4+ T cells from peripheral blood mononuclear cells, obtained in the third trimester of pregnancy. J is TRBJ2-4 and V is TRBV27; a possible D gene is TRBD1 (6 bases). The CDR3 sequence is CASSPFRGNIQYF. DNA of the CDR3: TGTGCCAGCAGTCCCTTCAGGGGAAACATTCAGTACTTC.